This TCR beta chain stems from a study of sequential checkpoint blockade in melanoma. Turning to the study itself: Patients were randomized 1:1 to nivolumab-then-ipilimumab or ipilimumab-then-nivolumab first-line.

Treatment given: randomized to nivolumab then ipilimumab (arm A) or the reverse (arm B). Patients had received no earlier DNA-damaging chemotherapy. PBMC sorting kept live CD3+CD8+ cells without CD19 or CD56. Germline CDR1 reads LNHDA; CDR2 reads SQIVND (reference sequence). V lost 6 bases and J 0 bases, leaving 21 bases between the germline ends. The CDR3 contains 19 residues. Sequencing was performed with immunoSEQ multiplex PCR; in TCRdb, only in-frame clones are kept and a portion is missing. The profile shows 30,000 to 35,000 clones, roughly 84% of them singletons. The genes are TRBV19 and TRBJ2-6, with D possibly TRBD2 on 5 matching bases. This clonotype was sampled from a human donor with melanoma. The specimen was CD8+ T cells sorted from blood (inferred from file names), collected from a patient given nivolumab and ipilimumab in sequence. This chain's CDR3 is CASSWSFGETFSGANVLTF. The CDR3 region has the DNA TGTGCCAGTAGCTGGTCGTTCGGGGAAACCTTCTCTGGGGCCAACGTCCTGACTTTC.